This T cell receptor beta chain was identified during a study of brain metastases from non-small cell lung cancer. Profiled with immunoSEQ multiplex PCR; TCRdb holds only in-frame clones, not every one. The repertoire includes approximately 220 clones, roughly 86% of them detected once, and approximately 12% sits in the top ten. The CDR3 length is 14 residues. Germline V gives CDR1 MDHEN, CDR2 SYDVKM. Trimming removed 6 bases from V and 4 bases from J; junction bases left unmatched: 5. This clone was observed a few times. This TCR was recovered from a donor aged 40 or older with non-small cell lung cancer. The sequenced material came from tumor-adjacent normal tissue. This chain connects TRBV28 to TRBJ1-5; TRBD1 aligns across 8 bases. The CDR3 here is CASRWTGLNQPQHF. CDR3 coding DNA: TGTGCCAGCAGGTGGACAGGGCTTAATCAGCCCCAGCATTTT.